The 9 T cell receptor beta chains below all came from one sample that was sequenced in a study of radiation and T cells in renal cell carcinoma. Documented treatment: treatment-naive control, cytoreductive nephrectomy. Using immunoSEQ multiplex PCR, the repertoire was profiled, and TCRdb retains in-frame clones only, with some absent. The repertoire consists of about 23,000 clones, with 58% occurring once and the leading ten covering 20% to 25%. The sample consisted of tumor tissue, taken from a patient whose treatment was nephrectomy without radiotherapy. The receptors shown here come from a man aged 40-55 years with renal cell carcinoma.

In the case of this clone: The sample contains more than one DNA sequence encoding this CDR3. The rearrangement joins TRBV6-5 to TRBJ2-4; D remains unclear. The V end was cut by 0 bases, the J end by 0 bases, with 6 bases between. This CDR3 spans 15 amino acids. From germline, CDR1 is MNHEY and CDR2 SVGAGI. The CDR3 loop is CASSYSGLAKNIQYF. For the CDR3, the DNA is TGTGCCAGCAGTTACTCGGGATTAGCCAAAAACATTCAGTACTTC.

The V call is TRBV29-1, the J call TRBJ2-5; D possibly corresponds to TRBD1 (6 bases). The ends were cut back, 6 bases at V and 4 bases at J, with 18 bases in the middle. The CDR3 has 14 residues. Germline V gene sequence: CDR1 SQVTM, CDR2 ANQGSEA. The CDR3, as DNA: TGCAGCGTAGCCCAGGGGAGTTCCGCAGAGACCCAGTACTTC. This gives the protein CSVAQGSSAETQYF.

The chain has TRBV6-4 and TRBJ2-2, with unresolved D. The CDR3 spans 14 residues. With 6 bases removed from V and 3 bases from J, the gap between germline ends came to 11 bases. Germline values: CDR1 MRHNA, CDR2 SNTAGT. CDR3 in DNA: TGTGCCAGCAGCCAAAGCACCGACACCGGGGAGCTGTTTTTT. This codes for CASSQSTDTGELFF.

This clone has just a few counts. The chain has TRBV9 and TRBJ2-1, with 10 bases that match TRBD1. The ends lost 3 bases at V and 4 bases at J; junction bases unmatched: 4. The CDR3 is 15 residues long. Per germline, CDR1 SGDLS and CDR2 YYNGEE. CDR3 protein: CASSAGQGGYNEQFF. The CDR3 nucleotides read TGTGCCAGCAGCGCTGGACAGGGGGGATACAATGAGCAGTTCTTC.

The chain employs TRBV7-6 and TRBJ2-3; no clear D gene. The CDR3 length is 16 residues. V lost 0 bases and J lost 0, with 10 bases in between. Germline V gene lookup returns CDR1 SGHVS and CDR2 FNYEAQ. This chain's CDR3 is CASSLASSSSTDTQYF. CDR3 bases: TGTGCCAGCAGCTTAGCTTCTAGTTCTAGCACAGATACGCAGTATTTT.

By proportion, this clone is medium-sized. The V call is TRBV5-1, the J call TRBJ2-2; 9 bases are a match to TRBD2. The V gene's germline CDR1 is SGHRS and CDR2 YFSETQ. CDR3 length: 15 residues. Trimming cost V 4 bases and J 6 bases; bases outside gene matches: 7. The CDR3 spells CASSRSGRLAGELFF. CDR3 bases: TGCGCCAGCAGCAGAAGCGGGAGGCTCGCCGGGGAGCTGTTTTTT.

The chain has TRBV6-5 and TRBJ1-2; no firm D call. V was cut by 0 bases and J by 1 base, with 6 bases left in between. Germline V gene sequence: CDR1 MNHEY, CDR2 SVGAGI. This CDR3 is 14 amino acids long. The CDR3 DNA reads as TGTGCCAGCAGTTACTCTGTCAATAACTATGGCTACACCTTC. This translates into CASSYSVNNYGYTF.

The J gene is TRBJ1-1, the V gene TRBV5-4, with D perhaps TRBD1 (5 bases). CDR1 is SGHNT, CDR2 YYREEE, per germline (reference sequence). The CDR3 is 14 residues long. V dropped 6 bases and J dropped 1 base, with 13 bases sitting between them. CDR3 residues: CASNSQTANTEAFF. The CDR3 DNA follows: TGTGCCAGCAACTCACAGACAGCGAACACTGAAGCTTTCTTT.

The chain joins TRBV11-2 to TRBJ2-1; 12 bases line up with TRBD2. Trimming cost V 5 bases and J 10 bases; bases outside gene matches: 9. Looked up from germline, CDR1 is SGHAT and CDR2 is FQNNGV. This CDR3 has 15 amino acids. The CDR3 nucleotides read TGTGCCAGCAGCCAAGGACTAGCGGGGAGGGGCGAGCAGTTCTTC. Its protein is CASSQGLAGRGEQFF.